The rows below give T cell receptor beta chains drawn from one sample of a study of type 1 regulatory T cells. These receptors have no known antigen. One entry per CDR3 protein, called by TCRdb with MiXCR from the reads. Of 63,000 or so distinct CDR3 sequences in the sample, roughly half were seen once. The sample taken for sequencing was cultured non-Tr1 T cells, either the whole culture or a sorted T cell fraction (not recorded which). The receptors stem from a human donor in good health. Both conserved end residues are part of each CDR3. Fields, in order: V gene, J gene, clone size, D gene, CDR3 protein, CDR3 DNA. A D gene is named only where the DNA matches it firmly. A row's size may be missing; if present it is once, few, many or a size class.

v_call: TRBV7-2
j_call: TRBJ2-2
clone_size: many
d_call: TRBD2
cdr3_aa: CASSLLAGGRHTGELFF
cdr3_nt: TGTGCCAGCAGCCTACTAGCGGGGGGGCGGCACACCGGGGAGCTGTTTTTT

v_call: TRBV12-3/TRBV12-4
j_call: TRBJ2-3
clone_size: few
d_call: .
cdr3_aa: CASSPRDTQYF
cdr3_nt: TGTGCCAGCAGCCCTAGGGATACGCAGTATTTT

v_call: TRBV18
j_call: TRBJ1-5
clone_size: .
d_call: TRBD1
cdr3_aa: CASSPGQGHPAQHF
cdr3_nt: TGTGCCAGCTCACCAGGACAGGGGCATCCGGCCCAGCATTTT

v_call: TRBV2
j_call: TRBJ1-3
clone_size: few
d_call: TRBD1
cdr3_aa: CASRGGQAVSGNTIYF
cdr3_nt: TGTGCCAGCAGGGGCGGACAGGCCGTTTCTGGAAACACCATATATTTT

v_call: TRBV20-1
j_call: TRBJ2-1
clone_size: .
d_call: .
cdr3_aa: CSARGLHLPSNEQFF
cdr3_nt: TGCAGTGCTAGAGGACTCCACCTCCCTTCCAATGAGCAGTTCTTC

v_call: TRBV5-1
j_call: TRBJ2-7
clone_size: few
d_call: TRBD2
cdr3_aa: CASSLMTSGANEQYF
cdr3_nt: TGCGCCAGCAGCTTGATGACTAGCGGAGCCAACGAGCAGTACTTC

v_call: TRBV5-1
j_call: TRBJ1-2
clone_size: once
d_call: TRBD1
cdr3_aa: CASSLDLGTGVGYTF
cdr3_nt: TGCGCCAGCAGCTTGGATTTGGGGACAGGGGTCGGCTACACCTTC

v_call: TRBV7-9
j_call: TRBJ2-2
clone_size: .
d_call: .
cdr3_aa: CASSQTEVGELFF
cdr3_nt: TGTGCCAGCAGCCAGACAGAGGTCGGGGAGCTGTTTTTT

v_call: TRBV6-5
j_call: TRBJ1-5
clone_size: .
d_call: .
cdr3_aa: CASSYSKGCQPQHF
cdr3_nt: TGTGCCAGCAGTTACTCGAAGGGATGTCAGCCCCAGCATTTT

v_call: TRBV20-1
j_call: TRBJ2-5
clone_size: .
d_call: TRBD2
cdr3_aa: CSAPGLVQETQYF
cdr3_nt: TGCAGTGCCCCGGGACTAGTCCAAGAGACCCAGTACTTC

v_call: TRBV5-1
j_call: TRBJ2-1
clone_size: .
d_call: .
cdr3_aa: CASSTEGGGGSEQFF
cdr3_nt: TGCGCCAGCAGCACTGAGGGGGGCGGAGGGAGTGAGCAGTTCTTC

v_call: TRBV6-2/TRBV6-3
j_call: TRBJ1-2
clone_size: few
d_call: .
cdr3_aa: CASTGQPWNYTF
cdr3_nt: TGTGCCAGCACCGGACAGCCATGGAACTACACCTTC

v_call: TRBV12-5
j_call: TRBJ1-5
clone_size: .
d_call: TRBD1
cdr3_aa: CASGARGQGINQPQHF
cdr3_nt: TGTGCTAGTGGCGCGCGCGGACAGGGAATTAATCAGCCCCAGCATTTT

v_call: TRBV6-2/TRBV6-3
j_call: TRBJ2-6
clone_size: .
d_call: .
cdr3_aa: CASSYRPWTVSGGNVLTF
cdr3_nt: TGTGCCAGCAGTTACCGACCATGGACAGTCTCTGGGGGCAACGTCCTGACTTTC

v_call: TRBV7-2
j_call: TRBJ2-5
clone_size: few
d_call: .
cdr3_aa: CASSFYSTAAETQYF
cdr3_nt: TGTGCCAGCAGCTTCTACAGTACCGCCGCGGAGACCCAGTACTTC

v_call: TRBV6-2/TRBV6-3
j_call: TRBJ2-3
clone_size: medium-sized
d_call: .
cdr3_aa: CASSLADTDTQYF
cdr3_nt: TGTGCCAGCAGCTTAGCAGACACAGATACGCAGTATTTT

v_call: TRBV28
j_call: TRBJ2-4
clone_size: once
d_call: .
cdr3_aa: CASTPPGAGAKNIQYF
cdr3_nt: TGTGCCAGCACCCCTCCCGGGGCTGGGGCCAAAAACATTCAGTACTTC

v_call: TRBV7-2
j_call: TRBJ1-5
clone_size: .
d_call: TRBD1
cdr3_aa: CASSPQGGNQPQHF
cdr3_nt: TGTGCCAGCAGCCCACAGGGGGGCAATCAGCCCCAGCATTTT

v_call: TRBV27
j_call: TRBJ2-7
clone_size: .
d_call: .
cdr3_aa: CASSLKDSSYEQYF
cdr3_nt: TGTGCCAGCAGTTTAAAAGACAGTTCCTACGAGCAGTACTTC

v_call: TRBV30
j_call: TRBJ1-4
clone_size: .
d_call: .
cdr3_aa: CAWSAREDKLFF
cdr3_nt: TGTGCCTGGAGTGCCCGCGAGGATAAACTGTTTTTT

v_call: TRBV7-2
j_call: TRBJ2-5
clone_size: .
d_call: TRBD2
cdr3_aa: CASSPGLYGGETQYF
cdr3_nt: TGTGCCAGCAGCCCGGGACTATACGGGGGTGAGACCCAGTACTTC

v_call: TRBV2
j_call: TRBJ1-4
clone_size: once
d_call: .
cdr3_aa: CASISEEKLFF
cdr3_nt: TGTGCCAGCATATCTGAAGAAAAACTGTTTTTT

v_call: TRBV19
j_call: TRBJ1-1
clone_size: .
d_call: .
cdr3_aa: CASSTSQGLRTEAFF
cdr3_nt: TGCGCCAGTAGTACATCCCAGGGTTTGCGCACTGAAGCTTTCTTT

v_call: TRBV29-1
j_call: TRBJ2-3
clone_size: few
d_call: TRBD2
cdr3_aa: CSVVPLAGGPRDTQYF
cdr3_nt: TGCAGCGTCGTTCCCCTAGCGGGGGGGCCTCGGGATACGCAGTATTTT

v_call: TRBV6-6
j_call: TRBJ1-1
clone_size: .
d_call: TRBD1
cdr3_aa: CASSAPPWTGPEAFF
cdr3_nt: TGTGCCAGCAGCGCGCCCCCCTGGACAGGGCCCGAAGCTTTCTTT

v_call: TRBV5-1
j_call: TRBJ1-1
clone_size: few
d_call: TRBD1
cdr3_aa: CASSLQGGADTEAFF
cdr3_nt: TGCGCCAGCAGCTTGCAGGGGGGCGCGGACACTGAAGCTTTCTTT

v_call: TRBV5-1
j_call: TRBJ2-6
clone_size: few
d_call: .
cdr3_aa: CASSSGGRSGANVLTF
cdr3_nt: TGCGCCAGCAGCTCGGGGGGCAGGTCTGGGGCCAACGTCCTGACTTTC

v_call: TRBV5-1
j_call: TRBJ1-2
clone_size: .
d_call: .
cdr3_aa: CASSLEIPDRNYGYTF
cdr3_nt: TGCGCCAGCAGCTTGGAAATTCCGGACCGAAACTATGGCTACACCTTC

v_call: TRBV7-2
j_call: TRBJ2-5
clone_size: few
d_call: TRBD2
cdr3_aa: CASSLTVASGGTMETQYF
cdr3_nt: TGTGCCAGCAGCTTAACTGTTGCTAGCGGGGGGACGATGGAGACCCAGTACTTC

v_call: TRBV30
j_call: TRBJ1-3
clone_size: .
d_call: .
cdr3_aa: CAWSPRGTGNTIYF
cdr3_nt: TGTGCCTGGAGCCCAAGGGGTACTGGAAACACCATATATTTT

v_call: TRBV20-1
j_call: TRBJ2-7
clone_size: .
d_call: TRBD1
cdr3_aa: CSATVGTGGREQYF
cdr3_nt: TGCAGTGCTACCGTTGGGACAGGGGGCCGCGAGCAGTACTTC

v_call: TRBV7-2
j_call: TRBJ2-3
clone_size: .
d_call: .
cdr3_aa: CASSLIPGADTQYF
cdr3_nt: TGTGCCAGCAGCTTAATACCGGGGGCGGATACGCAGTATTTT